A selection of T cell receptor beta chains follows, all from one sample in a study of control samples from healthy donors and cancer patients. TCRdb's copy holds only in-frame clones and misses some; the assay was immunoSEQ multiplex PCR. Among 130,000 or so clones listed, roughly 88% were seen once. Material for sequencing was blood. These receptors all stem from a man aged 50 or older in good health. CDR3s include the opening cysteine and the closing phenylalanine or tryptophan. Each record gives: D gene, V gene, clone size, J gene, CDR3 DNA, CDR3 protein. D genes are given only for firm matches. The size of a clone is reported for some rows only, either as once, few or many, or as a class for expanded clones.

D: TRBD1; V: TRBV19; size: few; J: TRBJ2-2; DNA: TGTGCCAGCTTTCCCTCGACAGGGCCCCTGACCGGGGAGCTGTTTTTT; CDR3: CASFPSTGPLTGELFF
D: TRBD1; V: TRBV24-1; size: .; J: TRBJ2-1; DNA: TGTGCCACCAGTGACCCAGGACAGGGGGCCCCCAATGAGCAGTTCTTC; CDR3: CATSDPGQGAPNEQFF
D: TRBD1; V: TRBV28; size: .; J: TRBJ1-2; DNA: TGTGCCAGCAGTTTATCAGGGGGCGATCATGGCTACACCTTC; CDR3: CASSLSGGDHGYTF
D: TRBD1; V: TRBV3-1/TRBV3-2; size: .; J: TRBJ2-3; DNA: TGTGCCAGCAGCCCATGGACAGGGCGAGACACAGATACGCAGTATTTT; CDR3: CASSPWTGRDTDTQYF
D: TRBD1; V: TRBV29-1; size: .; J: TRBJ1-3; DNA: TGCAGCGTTGAACGTGGGGACAGGGCGGGAAACACCATATATTTT; CDR3: CSVERGDRAGNTIYF
D: .; V: TRBV5-1; size: .; J: TRBJ1-1; DNA: TGCGCCAGCAGCTTTGGTGAGAACACTGAAGCTTTCTTT; CDR3: CASSFGENTEAFF
D: TRBD2; V: TRBV19; size: .; J: TRBJ2-3; DNA: TGTGCCAGTACTCTGGGACTAGCGATCACAGATACGCAGTATTTT; CDR3: CASTLGLAITDTQYF
D: TRBD1; V: TRBV4-1; size: .; J: TRBJ2-7; DNA: TGCGCCAGCAGCCTGGGACAGGGTTCCAACGAGCAGTACTTC; CDR3: CASSLGQGSNEQYF
D: TRBD2; V: TRBV18; size: .; J: TRBJ2-1; DNA: TGTGCCAGCTCACCACCCCGACTAGCGGAGTACAATGAGCAGTTCTTC; CDR3: CASSPPRLAEYNEQFF
D: .; V: TRBV2; size: .; J: TRBJ1-1; DNA: TGTGCCAGCAGCGGGACGGTGAACACTGAAGCTTTCTTT; CDR3: CASSGTVNTEAFF
D: .; V: TRBV11-3; size: .; J: TRBJ1-1; DNA: TGTGCCAGCAGGCTGGGGGGTGCTGAAGCTTTCTTT; CDR3: CASRLGGAEAFF
D: TRBD2; V: TRBV7-8; size: .; J: TRBJ2-4; DNA: TGTGCCAGCACCCCGGGGGGGGTTACGGGGTTAGCCAAAAACATTCAGTACTTC; CDR3: CASTPGGVTGLAKNIQYF
D: .; V: TRBV5-6; size: once; J: TRBJ2-2; DNA: TGTGCCAGCAGCTTGCCCGGGACATCTATTTGGGAGCTGTTTTTT; CDR3: CASSLPGTSIWELFF
D: .; V: TRBV4-1; size: .; J: TRBJ1-1; DNA: TGCGCCAGCAGCCAAGGACAGCCGAGGGGCACTGAAGCTTTCTTT; CDR3: CASSQGQPRGTEAFF
D: TRBD1; V: TRBV4-1; size: once; J: TRBJ1-2; DNA: TGCGCCAGCAGCCCAGGCGGGACAGGGCCACTTTACTATGGCTACACCTTC; CDR3: CASSPGGTGPLYYGYTF